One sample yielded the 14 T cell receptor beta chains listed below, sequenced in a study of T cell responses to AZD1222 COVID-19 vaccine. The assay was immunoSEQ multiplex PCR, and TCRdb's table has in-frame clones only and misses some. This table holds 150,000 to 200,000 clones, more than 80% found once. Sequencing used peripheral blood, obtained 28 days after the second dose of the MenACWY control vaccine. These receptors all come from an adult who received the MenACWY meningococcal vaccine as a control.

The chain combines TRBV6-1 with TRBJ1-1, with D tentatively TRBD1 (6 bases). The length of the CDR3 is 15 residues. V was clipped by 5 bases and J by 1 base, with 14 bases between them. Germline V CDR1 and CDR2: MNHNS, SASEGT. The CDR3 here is CASSSAIGGNTEAFF. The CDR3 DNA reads TGTGCCAGCAGTTCCGCGATAGGGGGGAACACTGAAGCTTTCTTT.

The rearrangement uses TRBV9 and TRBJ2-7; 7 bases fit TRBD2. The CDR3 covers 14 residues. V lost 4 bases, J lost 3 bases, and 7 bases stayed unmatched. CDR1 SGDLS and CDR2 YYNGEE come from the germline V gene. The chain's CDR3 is CASSTTGGSYEQYF. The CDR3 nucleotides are TGTGCCAGCAGCACAACCGGGGGGAGCTACGAGCAGTACTTC.

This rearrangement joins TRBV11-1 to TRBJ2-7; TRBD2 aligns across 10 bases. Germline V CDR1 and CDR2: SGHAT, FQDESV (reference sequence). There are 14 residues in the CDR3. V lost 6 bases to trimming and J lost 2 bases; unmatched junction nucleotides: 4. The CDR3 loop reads CASSFLAGAYEQYF. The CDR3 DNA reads TGTGCCAGCAGTTTTCTAGCGGGAGCCTACGAGCAGTACTTC. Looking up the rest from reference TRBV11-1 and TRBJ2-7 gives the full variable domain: EAEVAQSPRYKITEKSQAVAFWCDPISGHATLYWYRQILGQGPELLVQFQDESVVDDSQLPKDRFSAERLKGVDSTLKIQPAELGDSAMYLCASSFLAGAYEQYFGPGTRLTVT.

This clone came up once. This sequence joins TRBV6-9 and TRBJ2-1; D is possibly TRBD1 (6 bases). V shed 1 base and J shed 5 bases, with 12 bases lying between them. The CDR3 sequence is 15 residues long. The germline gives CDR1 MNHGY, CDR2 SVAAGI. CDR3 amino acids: CASSYYPTGDNEQFF. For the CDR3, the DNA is TGTGCCAGCAGTTATTACCCGACAGGAGACAATGAGCAGTTCTTC.

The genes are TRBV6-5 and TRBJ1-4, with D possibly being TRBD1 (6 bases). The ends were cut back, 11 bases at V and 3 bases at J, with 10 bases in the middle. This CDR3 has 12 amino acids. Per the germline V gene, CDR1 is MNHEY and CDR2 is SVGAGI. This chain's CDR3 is CAVGAPNEKLFF. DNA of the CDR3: TGTGCCGTGGGGGCCCCTAATGAAAAACTGTTTTTT.

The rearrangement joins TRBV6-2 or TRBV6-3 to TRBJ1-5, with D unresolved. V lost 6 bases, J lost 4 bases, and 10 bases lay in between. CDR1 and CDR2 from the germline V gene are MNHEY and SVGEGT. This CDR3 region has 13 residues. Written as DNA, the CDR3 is TGTGCCAGCAGCCACGACGGAAATCAGCCCCAGCATTTT. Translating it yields CASSHDGNQPQHF.

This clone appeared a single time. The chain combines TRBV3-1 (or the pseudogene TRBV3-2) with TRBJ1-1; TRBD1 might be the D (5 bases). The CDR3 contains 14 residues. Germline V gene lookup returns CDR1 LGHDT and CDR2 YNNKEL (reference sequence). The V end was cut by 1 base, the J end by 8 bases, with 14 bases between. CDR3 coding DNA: TGTGCCAGCAGCCAAGTTGGAACAGGCGGAGAAGCTTTCTTT. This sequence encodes CASSQVGTGGEAFF.

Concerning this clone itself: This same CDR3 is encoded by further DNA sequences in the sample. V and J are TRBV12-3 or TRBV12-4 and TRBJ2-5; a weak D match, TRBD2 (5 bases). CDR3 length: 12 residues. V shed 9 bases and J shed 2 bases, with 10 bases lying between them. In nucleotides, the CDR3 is TGTGCCAGTTCACTAGATCAAGAGACCCAGTACTTC. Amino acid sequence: CASSLDQETQYF.

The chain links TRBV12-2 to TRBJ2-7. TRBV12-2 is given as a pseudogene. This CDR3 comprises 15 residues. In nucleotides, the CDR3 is TGTGCAAGTCGCCCCAAGTCCTCCCGCTCCTACGAGCAGTACTTC. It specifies CASRPKSSRSYEQYF.

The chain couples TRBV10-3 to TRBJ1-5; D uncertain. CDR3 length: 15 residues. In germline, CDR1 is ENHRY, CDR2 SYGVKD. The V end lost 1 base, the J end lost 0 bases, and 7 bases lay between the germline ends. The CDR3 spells CAISEWEYSNQPQHF. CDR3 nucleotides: TGTGCCATCAGTGAGTGGGAGTATAGCAATCAGCCCCAGCATTTT.

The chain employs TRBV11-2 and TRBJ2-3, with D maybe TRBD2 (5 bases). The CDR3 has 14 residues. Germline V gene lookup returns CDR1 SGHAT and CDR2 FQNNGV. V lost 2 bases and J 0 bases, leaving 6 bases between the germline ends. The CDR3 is CASSLQRSTDTQYF. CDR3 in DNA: TGTGCCAGCAGCTTACAGCGGAGCACAGATACGCAGTATTTT.

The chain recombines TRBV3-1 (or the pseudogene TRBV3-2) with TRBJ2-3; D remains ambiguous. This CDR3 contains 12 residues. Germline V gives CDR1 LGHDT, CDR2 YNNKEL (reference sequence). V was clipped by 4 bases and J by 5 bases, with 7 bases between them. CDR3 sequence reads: CASSPWLDTQYF. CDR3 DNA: TGTGCCAGCAGCCCGTGGTTAGATACGCAGTATTTT.

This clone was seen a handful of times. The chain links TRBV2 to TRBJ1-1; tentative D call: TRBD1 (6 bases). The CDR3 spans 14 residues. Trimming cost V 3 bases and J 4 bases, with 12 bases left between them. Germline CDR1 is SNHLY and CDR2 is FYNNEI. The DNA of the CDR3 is TGTGCCAGCAGTGATCTGACAGGAACCACTGAAGCTTTCTTT. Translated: CASSDLTGTTEAFF. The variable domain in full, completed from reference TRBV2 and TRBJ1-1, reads EPEVTQTPSHQVTQMGQEVILRCVPISNHLYFYWYRQILGQKVEFLVSFYNNEISEKSEIFDDQFSVERPDGSNFTLKIRSTKLEDSAMYFCASSDLTGTTEAFFGQGTRLTVV.

CDR3 residues: CASSGGPSNEQFF. The CDR3 DNA reads as TGTGCCAGCTCGGGCGGCCCCTCAAATGAGCAGTTCTTC. This sequence joins TRBV18 and TRBJ2-1, with no clear D. V was shortened by 6 bases and J by 7 bases, with 13 bases between the two germline ends. This CDR3 region has 13 residues. The germline V gene encodes CDR1 KGHSH and CDR2 LQKENI.